This T cell receptor beta chain derives from a study of blood T cell repertoires in COVID-19. Study summary: Sites across the United States, Italy and Spain contributed samples from acute and convalescent COVID-19. T cells, B-cell-depleted T cells, or PBMCs supplied cDNA or gDNA.

The CDR3 sequence is 16 residues long. Trimming removed 1 base from V and 4 bases from J; junction bases left unmatched: 6. Germline lookup yields CDR1 LNHNV and CDR2 YYDKDF (reference sequence). In the original analysis: Estimation of nucleated cell counts relied on the amplification of reference gene primers. TCRdb's copy holds only in-frame clones and misses some; the assay was immunoSEQ multiplex PCR. Clone size and the V and J calls come from that table; the DNA yielded D and trimming. Of some 180,000 clones in the sample, roughly nine tenths were seen once. The material sequenced was peripheral blood. This chain connects TRBV15 to TRBJ2-1, with 8 positions matching TRBD2. The receptor comes from a man aged 60-69 years with active or convalescent COVID-19. In nucleotides, the CDR3 is TGTGCCACCAGCAGAGTTGGGCGGGGGGTTTACAATGAGCAGTTCTTC. Its translation: CATSRVGRGVYNEQFF.